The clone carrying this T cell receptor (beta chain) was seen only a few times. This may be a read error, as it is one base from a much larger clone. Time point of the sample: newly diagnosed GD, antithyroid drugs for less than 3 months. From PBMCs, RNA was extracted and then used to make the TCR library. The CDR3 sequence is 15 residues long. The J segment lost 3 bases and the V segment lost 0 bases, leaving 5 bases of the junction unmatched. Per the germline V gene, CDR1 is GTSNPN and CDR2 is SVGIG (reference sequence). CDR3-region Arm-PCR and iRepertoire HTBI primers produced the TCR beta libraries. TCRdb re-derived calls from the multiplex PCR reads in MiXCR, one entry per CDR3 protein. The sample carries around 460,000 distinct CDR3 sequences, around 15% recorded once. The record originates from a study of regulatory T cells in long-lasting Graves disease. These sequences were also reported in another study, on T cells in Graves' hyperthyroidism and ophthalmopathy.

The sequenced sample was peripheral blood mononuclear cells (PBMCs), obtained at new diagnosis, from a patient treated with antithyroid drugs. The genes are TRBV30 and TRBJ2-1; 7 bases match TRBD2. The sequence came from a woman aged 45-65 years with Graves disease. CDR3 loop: CAWSVLARRYNEQFF. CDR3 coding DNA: TGTGCCTGGAGTGTACTAGCGCGACGCTACAATGAGCAGTTCTTC.